The T cell receptor (beta chain) under discussion was sequenced for a study of shared clonotypes between healthy human individuals. Study-wide results and caveats: As a rule, naive subsets had a larger estimated richness than memory subsets.

As for this clone: The target antigen is unknown.

CD45RO-negative, CCR7-positively selected cells formed the naive CD8 fraction, excluding terminally differentiated effector memory CD45RA+ cells. Germline trimming cut 3 bases from V and 0 bases from J; bases unmatched to any gene: 3. Germline CDR1 and CDR2: SGDLS and YYNGEE. CDR3 length: 15 amino acids. Some 30,000 T cell genomes, or roughly 200 ng DNA, went into the sorted-subset replicate PCRs. TCRdb's copy holds only in-frame clones and misses some; the assay was immunoSEQ multiplex PCR. The table shows about 800,000 clones, with about 97% occurring only once. The receptor comes from a man aged 25-45 years in good health. Specimen: naive CD8+ T cells sorted from blood. This sequence joins TRBV9 and TRBJ2-7; 10 bases fit TRBD1. CDR3 in amino acids: CASSGGQGSSYEQYF. The DNA for the CDR3 is TGTGCCAGCAGCGGGGGACAGGGGAGCTCCTACGAGCAGTACTTC.